A selection of T cell receptor beta chains follows, all from one sample in a study of cytomegalovirus exposure and HLA in healthy donors. Libraries were prepared by immunoSEQ multiplex PCR; TCRdb keeps only in-frame clonotypes and omits some of them. The sample lists around 170,000 clones; 75% to 85% were seen once. Sequencing was carried out using PBMCs. These receptors all come from a man between 18 and 35 years old in good health and CMV-seronegative. The CDR3 runs from the conserved cysteine through the conserved F or W. The order of the fields is V gene, D gene, J gene, CDR3 protein, CDR3 DNA. The D gene is left open where the match is weak.

TRBV20-1,NA,TRBJ1-1,CSAPRQVEAFF,TGCAGTGCCCCCCGACAGGTCGAAGCTTTCTTT
TRBV6-5,TRBD1,TRBJ2-1,CASSLGQDNEQFF,TGTGCCAGCAGCCTTGGACAGGACAATGAGCAGTTCTTC
TRBV28,NA,TRBJ1-4,CASRAYATNEKLFF,TGTGCCAGCAGAGCTTACGCAACTAATGAAAAACTGTTTTTT
TRBV10-3,TRBD2,TRBJ2-1,CAISEEGLAGGGQFF,TGTGCCATCAGTGAGGAGGGACTAGCGGGGGGCGGGCAGTTCTTC
TRBV6-1,NA,TRBJ1-2,CASSPQRNNYGYTF,TGTGCCAGCAGTCCCCAGAGGAATAACTATGGCTACACCTTC
TRBV5-6,TRBD1,TRBJ2-7,CASSLVGTGIYEQYF,TGTGCCAGCAGCTTGGTGGGGACAGGGATCTACGAGCAGTACTTC
TRBV19,TRBD1,TRBJ1-1,CASSLRQGGTEAFF,TGTGCCAGTAGTCTTCGACAGGGAGGAACTGAAGCTTTCTTT
TRBV29-1,NA,TRBJ2-7,CSVEVLQGGHESYEQYF,TGCAGCGTTGAAGTGTTACAGGGCGGGCATGAGTCCTACGAGCAGTACTTC
TRBV30,NA,TRBJ2-5,CAWSLLGTQETQYF,TGTGCCTGGAGCTTGCTCGGGACACAAGAGACCCAGTACTTC
TRBV7-8,TRBD2,TRBJ2-7,CASSLTRGGYEQYF,TGTGCCAGCAGCTTGACGAGGGGAGGGTACGAGCAGTACTTC